This entry concerns a single T cell receptor (beta chain). This record comes from a study of sequential checkpoint blockade in melanoma. Treatment given: randomized to nivolumab then ipilimumab (arm A) or the reverse (arm B). Germline V gene lookup returns CDR1 SNHLY and CDR2 FYNNEI. The junction had 6 bases not matched to a gene; V was cut back by 3 bases and J by 7 bases. CDR3 length: 15 residues. Generated by immunoSEQ multiplex PCR, the TCRdb table keeps only in-frame clones and is missing some. The sample has fewer than 25,000 clones; around 70% are singletons. The receptor comes from a human donor with melanoma. This sample comprised CD8+ T cells sorted from blood (inferred from file names), obtained from a patient given nivolumab and ipilimumab in sequence. The chain couples TRBV2 to TRBJ2-3, with 11 positions matching TRBD2. In DNA, the CDR3 is TGTGCCAGCAGTGAGGGTAGCGGGGGGGCTAATACGCAGTATTTT. Translation: CASSEGSGGANTQYF.